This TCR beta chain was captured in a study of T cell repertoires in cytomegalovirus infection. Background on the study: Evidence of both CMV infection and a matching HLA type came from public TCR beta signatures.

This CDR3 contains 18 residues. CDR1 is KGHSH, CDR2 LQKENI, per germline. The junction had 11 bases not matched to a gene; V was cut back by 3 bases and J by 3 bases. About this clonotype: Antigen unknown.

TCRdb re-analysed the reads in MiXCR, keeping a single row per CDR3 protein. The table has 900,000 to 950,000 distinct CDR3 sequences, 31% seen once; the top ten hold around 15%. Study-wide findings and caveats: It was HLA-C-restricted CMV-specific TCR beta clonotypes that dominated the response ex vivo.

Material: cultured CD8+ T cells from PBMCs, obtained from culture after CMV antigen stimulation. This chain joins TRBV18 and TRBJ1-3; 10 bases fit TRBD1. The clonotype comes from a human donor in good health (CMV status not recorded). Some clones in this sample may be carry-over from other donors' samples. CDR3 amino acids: CASSPRDRGVVLGNTIYF. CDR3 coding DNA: TGTGCCAGCTCACCCCGGGACAGGGGAGTCGTGCTTGGAAACACCATATATTTT.